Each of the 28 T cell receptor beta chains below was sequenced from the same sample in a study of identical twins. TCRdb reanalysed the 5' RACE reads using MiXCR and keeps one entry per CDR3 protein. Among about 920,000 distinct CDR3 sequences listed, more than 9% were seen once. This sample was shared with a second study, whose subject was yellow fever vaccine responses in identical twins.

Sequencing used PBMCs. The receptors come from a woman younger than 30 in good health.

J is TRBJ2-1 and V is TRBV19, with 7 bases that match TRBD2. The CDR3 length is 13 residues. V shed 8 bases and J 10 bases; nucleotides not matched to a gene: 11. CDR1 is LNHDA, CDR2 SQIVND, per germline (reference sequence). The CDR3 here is CASGVWGGEEQFF. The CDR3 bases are TGTGCCAGTGGTGTGTGGGGGGGAGAAGAGCAGTTCTTC.

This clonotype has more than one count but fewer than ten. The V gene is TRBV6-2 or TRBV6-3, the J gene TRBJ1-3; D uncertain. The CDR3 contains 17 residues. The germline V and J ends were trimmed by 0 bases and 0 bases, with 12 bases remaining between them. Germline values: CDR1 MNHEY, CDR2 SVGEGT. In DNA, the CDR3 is TGTGCCAGCAGTTACTCGCAAGGTCCTTACTCTGGAAACACCATATATTTT. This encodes CASSYSQGPYSGNTIYF.

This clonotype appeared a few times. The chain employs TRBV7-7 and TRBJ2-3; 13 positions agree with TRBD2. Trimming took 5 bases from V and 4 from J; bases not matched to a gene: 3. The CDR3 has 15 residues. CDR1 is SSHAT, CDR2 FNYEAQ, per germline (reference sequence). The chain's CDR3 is CASSQGLAGPDTQYF. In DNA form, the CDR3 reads TGTGCCAGCAGCCAGGGACTAGCGGGACCAGATACGCAGTATTTT.

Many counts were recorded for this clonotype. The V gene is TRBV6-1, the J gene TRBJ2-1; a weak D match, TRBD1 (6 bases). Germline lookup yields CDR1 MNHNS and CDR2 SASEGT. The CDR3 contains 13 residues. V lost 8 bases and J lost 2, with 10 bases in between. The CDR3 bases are TGTGCCAGCTCGTGGGGGCCCTACAATGAGCAGTTCTTC. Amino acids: CASSWGPYNEQFF.

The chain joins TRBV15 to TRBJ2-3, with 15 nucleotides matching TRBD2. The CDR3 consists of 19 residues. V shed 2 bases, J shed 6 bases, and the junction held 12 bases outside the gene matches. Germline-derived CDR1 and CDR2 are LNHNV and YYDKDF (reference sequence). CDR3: CATSRSLRTSGGEGDTQYF. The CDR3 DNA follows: TGTGCCACCAGCAGAAGCCTAAGGACTAGCGGGGGGGAAGGGGATACGCAGTATTTT.

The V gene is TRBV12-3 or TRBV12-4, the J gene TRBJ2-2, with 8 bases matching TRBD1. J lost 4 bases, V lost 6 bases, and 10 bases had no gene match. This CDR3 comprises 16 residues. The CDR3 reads CASSDASGGVTGELFF. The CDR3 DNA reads TGTGCCAGCAGCGACGCCTCAGGGGGCGTCACCGGGGAGCTGTTTTTT.

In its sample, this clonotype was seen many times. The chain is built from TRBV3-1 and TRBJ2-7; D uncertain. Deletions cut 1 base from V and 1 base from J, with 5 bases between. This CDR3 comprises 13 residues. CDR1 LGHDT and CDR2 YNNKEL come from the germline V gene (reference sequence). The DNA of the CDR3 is TGTGCCAGCAGCCAAGGACTGTCCTACGAGCAGTACTTC. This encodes CASSQGLSYEQYF.

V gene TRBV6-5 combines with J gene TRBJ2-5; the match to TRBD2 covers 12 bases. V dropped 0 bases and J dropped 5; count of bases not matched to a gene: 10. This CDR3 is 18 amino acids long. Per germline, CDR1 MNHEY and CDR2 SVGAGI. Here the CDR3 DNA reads TGTGCCAGCAGTTACTCGGGGCTAGCGGGAGGGACGTCGGAGACCCAGTACTTC. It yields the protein CASSYSGLAGGTSETQYF.

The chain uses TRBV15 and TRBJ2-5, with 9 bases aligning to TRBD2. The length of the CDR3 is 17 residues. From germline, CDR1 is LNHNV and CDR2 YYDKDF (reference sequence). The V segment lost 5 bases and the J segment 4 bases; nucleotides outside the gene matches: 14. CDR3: CATSPGLAGISGETQYF. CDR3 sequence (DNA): TGTGCCACCAGCCCCGGGCTAGCGGGGATTAGTGGAGAGACCCAGTACTTC.

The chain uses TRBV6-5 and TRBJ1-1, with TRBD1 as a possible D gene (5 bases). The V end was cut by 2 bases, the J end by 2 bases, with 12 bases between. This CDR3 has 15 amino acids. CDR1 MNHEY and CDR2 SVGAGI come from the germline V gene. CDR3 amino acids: CASSYLGASNTEAFF. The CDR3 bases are TGTGCCAGCAGTTACCTAGGGGCGTCCAACACTGAAGCTTTCTTT.

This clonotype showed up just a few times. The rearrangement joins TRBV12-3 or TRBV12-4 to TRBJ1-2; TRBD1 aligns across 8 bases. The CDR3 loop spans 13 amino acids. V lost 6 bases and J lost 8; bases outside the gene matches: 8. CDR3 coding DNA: TGTGCCAGCAGGCCGACAGGGGCGAGGGGCTACACCTTC. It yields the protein CASRPTGARGYTF.

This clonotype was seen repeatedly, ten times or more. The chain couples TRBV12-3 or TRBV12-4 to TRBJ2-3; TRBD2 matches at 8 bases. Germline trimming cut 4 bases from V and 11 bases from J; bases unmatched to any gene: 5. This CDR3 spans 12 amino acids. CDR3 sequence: CASSWTSREQYF. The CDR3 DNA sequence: TGTGCCAGCAGTTGGACTAGCCGGGAGCAGTATTTT.

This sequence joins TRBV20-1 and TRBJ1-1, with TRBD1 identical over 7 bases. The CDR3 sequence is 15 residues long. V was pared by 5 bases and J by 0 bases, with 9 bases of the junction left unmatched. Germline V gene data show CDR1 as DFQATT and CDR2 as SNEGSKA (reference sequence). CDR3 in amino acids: CSALTGEGLNTEAFF. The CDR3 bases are TGCAGTGCTCTTACAGGGGAGGGTCTGAACACTGAAGCTTTCTTT.

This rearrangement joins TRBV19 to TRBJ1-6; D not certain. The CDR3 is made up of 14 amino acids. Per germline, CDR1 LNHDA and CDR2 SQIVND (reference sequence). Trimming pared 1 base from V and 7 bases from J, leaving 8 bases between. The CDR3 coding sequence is TGTGCCAGTAGTATAGTAGACTCAAATTCACCCCTCCACTTT. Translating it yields CASSIVDSNSPLHF.

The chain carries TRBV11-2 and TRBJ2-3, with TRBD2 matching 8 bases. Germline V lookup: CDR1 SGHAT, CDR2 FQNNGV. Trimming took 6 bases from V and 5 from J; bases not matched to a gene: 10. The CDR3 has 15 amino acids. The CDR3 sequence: CASSVPPGGRDTQYF. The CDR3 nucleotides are TGTGCCAGCAGTGTACCGCCGGGAGGGAGAGATACGCAGTATTTT.

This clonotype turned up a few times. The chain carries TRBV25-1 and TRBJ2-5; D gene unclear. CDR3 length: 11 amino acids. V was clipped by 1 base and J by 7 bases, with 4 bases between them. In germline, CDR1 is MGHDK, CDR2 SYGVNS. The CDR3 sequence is CASSESWTQYF. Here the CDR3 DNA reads TGTGCCAGCAGTGAATCGTGGACCCAGTACTTC.

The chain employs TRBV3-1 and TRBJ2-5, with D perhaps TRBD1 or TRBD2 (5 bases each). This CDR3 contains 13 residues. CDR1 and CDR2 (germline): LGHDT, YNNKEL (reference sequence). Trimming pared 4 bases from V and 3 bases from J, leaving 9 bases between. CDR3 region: CASSPGRKETQYF. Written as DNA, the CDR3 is TGTGCCAGCAGCCCGGGACGGAAAGAGACCCAGTACTTC.

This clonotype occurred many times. CDR3 bases: TGTGCCACCAGTGAGGGGGCAGTTTACACCGGGGAGCTGTTTTTT. Translation: CATSEGAVYTGELFF. This chain links TRBV24-1 with TRBJ2-2, with TRBD1 as a possible D gene (6 bases). V lost 4 bases and J lost 3, with 11 bases in between. Germline V gives CDR1 KGHDR, CDR2 SFDVKD. There are 15 residues in the CDR3.

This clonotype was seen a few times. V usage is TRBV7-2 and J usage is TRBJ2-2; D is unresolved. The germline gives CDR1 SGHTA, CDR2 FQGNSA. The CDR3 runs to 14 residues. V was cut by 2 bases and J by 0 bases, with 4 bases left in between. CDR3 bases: TGTGCCAGCAGCTTATTCTCGAACACCGGGGAGCTGTTTTTT. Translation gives CASSLFSNTGELFF.

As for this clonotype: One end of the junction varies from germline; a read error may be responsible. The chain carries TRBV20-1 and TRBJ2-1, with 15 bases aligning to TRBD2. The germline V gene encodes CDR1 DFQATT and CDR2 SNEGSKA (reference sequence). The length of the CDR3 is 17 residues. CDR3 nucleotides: TGCTGTGCTAGAGACCCCGGACTAGCGGGGGGGCTTCCTGAGCAGTTCTTC. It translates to CCARDPGLAGGLPEQFF.

The CDR3 region is CASRDPPPLNTEAFF. In DNA, the CDR3 is TGTGCCAGCAGGGACCCTCCCCCACTGAACACTGAAGCTTTCTTT. The gene calls are TRBV6-1 and TRBJ1-1; D is unclear. The V end lost 6 bases, the J end lost 0 bases, and 14 bases lay between the germline ends. Germline V gives CDR1 MNHNS, CDR2 SASEGT. The CDR3 consists of 15 residues.

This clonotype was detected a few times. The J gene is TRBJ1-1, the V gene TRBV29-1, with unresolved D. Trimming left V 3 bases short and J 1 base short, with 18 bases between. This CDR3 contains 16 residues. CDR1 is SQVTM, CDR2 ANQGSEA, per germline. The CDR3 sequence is CSVDASPKKGNTEAFF. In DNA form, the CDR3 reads TGCAGCGTTGATGCATCACCAAAAAAGGGGAACACTGAAGCTTTCTTT.

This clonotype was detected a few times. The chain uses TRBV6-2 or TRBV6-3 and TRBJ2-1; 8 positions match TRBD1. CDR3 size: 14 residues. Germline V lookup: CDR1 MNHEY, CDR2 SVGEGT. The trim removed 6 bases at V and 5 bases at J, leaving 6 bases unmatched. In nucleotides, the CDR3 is TGTGCCAGCAGCTTCAGGGGGCCTAACAATGAGCAGTTCTTC. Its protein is CASSFRGPNNEQFF.

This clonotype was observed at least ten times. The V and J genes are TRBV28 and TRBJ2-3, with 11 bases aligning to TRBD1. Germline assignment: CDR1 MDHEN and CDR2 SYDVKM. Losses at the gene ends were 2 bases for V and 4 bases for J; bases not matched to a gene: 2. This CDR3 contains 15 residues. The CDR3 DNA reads TGTGCCAGCAGTTTAAGGGGACAGGGGGCAGATACGCAGTATTTT. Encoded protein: CASSLRGQGADTQYF.

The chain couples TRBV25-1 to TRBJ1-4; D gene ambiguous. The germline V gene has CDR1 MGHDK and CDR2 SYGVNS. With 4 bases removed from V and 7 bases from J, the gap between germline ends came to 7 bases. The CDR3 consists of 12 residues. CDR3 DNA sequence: TGTGCCAGCAGTGGGTACAGTGAAAAACTGTTTTTT. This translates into CASSGYSEKLFF.

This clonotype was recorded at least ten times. Here the CDR3 DNA reads TGTGCCAGCAGCCCAAGGATAGCGGGGAGCACAGATACGCAGTATTTT. This gives the protein CASSPRIAGSTDTQYF. The rearrangement links TRBV11-2 to TRBJ2-3, with 8 bases identical to TRBD2. CDR1 is SGHAT, CDR2 FQNNGV, per germline. The CDR3 runs to 16 residues. Trimming took 5 bases from V and 0 from J; bases not matched to a gene: 7.

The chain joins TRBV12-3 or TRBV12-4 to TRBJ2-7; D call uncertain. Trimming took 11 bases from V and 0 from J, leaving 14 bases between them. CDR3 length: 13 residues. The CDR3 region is CAVGDTGSYEQYF. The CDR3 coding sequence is TGTGCCGTAGGAGACACCGGCTCCTACGAGCAGTACTTC.

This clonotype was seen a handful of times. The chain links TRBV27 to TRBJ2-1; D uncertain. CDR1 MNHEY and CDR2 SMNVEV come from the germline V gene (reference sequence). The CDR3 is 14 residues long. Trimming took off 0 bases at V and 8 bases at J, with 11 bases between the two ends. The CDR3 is CASSLSAPGYEQFF. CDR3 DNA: TGTGCCAGCAGTTTATCGGCCCCTGGCTATGAGCAGTTCTTC.